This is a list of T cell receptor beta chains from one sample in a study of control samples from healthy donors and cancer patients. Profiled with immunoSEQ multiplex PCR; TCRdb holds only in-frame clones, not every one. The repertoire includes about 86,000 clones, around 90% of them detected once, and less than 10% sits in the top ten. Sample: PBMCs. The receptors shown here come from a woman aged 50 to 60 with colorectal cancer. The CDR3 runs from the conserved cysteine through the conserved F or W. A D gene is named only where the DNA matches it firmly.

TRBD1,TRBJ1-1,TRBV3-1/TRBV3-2,CASSQRVRQGGITEAFF,TGTGCCAGCAGCCAGAGAGTTCGACAGGGTGGGATTACTGAAGCTTTCTTT
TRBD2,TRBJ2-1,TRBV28,CASSAILGLAGAEGRGSYNEQFF,TGTGCCAGCAGTGCGATACTGGGACTAGCGGGGGCCGAAGGAAGGGGGTCCTACAATGAGCAGTTCTTC
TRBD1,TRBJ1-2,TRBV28,CASSPGGGGYTF,TGTGCCAGCAGTCCAGGGGGCGGGGGCTACACCTTC
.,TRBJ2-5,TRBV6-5,CASRQGGRETQYF,TGTGCCAGCAGACAAGGGGGTAGGGAGACCCAGTACTTC
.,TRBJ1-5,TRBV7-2,CASSSDGQNQPQHF,TGTGCCAGCAGCTCGGACGGCCAGAATCAGCCCCAGCATTTT
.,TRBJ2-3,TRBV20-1,CSAGSTDTQYF,TGCAGTGCCGGGAGCACAGATACGCAGTATTTT
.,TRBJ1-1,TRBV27,CASTNQQGWAEAFF,TGTGCCAGCACCAACCAACAGGGTTGGGCTGAAGCTTTCTTT
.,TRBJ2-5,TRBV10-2,CAGSGALAPETQYF,TGCGCCGGCAGTGGAGCGCTAGCACCGGAGACCCAGTACTTC
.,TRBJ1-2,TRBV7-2,CASSLVGIGQNYGYTF,TGTGCCAGCAGCTTAGTGGGTATCGGACAGAACTATGGCTACACCTTC
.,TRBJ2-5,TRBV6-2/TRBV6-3,CASSYRETQYF,TGTGCCAGCAGTTACCGGGAGACCCAGTACTTC
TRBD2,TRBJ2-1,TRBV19,CASRERGGRNEQFF,TGTGCCAGTAGAGAGCGGGGGGGCCGGAATGAGCAGTTCTTC
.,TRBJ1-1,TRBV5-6,CASSLTVNTEAFF,TGTGCCAGCAGCTTGACGGTGAACACTGAAGCTTTCTTT
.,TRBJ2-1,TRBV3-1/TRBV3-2,CASSQGEKQFF,TGTGCCAGCAGCCAAGGGGAGAAGCAGTTCTTC
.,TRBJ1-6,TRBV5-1,CASSLGTGGNSPLHF,TGCGCCAGCAGCTTGGGGACCGGGGGGAATTCACCCCTCCACTTT
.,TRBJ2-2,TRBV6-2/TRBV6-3,CASSKTIPNTGELFF,TGTGCCAGCAGTAAAACTATACCGAACACCGGGGAGCTGTTTTTT
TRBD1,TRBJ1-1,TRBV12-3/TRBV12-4,CASSGQGAEAFF,TGTGCCAGCAGCGGACAGGGGGCTGAAGCTTTCTTT